This T cell receptor beta chain is drawn from a study of T cell clones after liver transplantation (dated by TCRdb to between 2018 and 2021). For the study in its entirety: The samples were obtained from ITN030ST, a randomized trial that attempted immunosuppression withdrawal within 2 years after liver transplantation. After a pre-transplant mixed lymphocyte reaction, TCRbeta sequencing was used to pinpoint donor-reactive T cell clones, which were subsequently tracked in post-transplant blood. Subjects received no induction therapy and standard immunosuppression until randomization at 12-24 months post-transplant. Blood samples were collected pre-transplant, pre-randomization before withdrawal, and post-randomization after either complete withdrawal or failed withdrawal. Three of the eight recipients were HCV-positive; the others were transplanted for non-autoimmune, non-viral indications. To count as tolerant, a recipient had to stay completely off immunosuppression for at least one year without liver enzymes climbing beyond twice the upper limit of normal. As an antigen-independent comparator for donor-reactive sequences, third party-reactive TCRbeta sequences were also identified from pre-transplant MLRs. The study cohort included 8 liver transplant recipients, of whom 3 were classified as tolerant and 5 as non-tolerant.

Unstimulated PBMCs, after thawing, were stained for CD3, CD4 and CD8 and then FACS-sorted into CD3+CD4+ and CD3+CD8+ populations. Randomization to immunosuppression withdrawal applied to every one of the 8 studied subjects. The Qiagen DNeasy Blood and Tissue Kit was used for isolation of genomic DNA. This clone occurred a few times. The antigen this receptor binds is unknown. Nothing much larger sits one base from this clone, and base qualities are not available. High-throughput TCRbeta CDR3 sequencing of frozen genomic DNA was performed by immunoSEQ, including PCR amplification, mapping, bias correction and internal controls. The study's processing was this. Productive rearrangements were kept, and unique TCRbeta sequences were defined by CDR3 nucleotide sequence plus V and J gene. For classification of a sequence as donor-reactive, at least 5-fold expansion in CFSE-low cells relative to unstimulated pre-transplant cells and a frequency of at least 0.01% were required. To ensure at least 90% detection power, minimum frequency thresholds were set for each subject based on that subject's lowest-template unstimulated sample. Repertoire turnover was measured by Jensen-Shannon divergence between the top 1000 TCRbeta sequences post- and pre-transplant. Changes in detection of donor-reactive sequences were assessed with two-sided Fisher's exact tests. The table comes from immuneACCESS by way of TCRdb, which keeps in-frame sequences with V and J called. Part of the clones is missing from these tables; in studies checked, under half for an unresolved V gene and the rest for unknown reasons. V and J calls and clone size come straight from that table; D and trimming were deduced from the DNA. Recorded for this sample are more than 65,000 clones; 75% to 85% of them occurred a single time. The ten largest clonotypes hold approximately 0.8% of the sample.

The paper as a whole reports these results and caveats: A significant post-transplant decrease in circulating donor-reactive CD4 TCRbeta sequences was observed in most of the 8 subjects, irrespective of tolerance or HCV status. Because allograft tissue specimens were not available, migration of donor-reactive T cells into the graft, rather than deletion, may have occurred. Donor-reactive sequences declined more than third party-reactive ones, suggesting partial antigen-specific deletion unrelated to withdrawal success. When repertoire turnover was taken into account, detection of donor-reactive sequences was significantly reduced in 7 of 8 subjects for CD4 and in 8 of 8 subjects for CD8. The conclusions were preliminary, being limited by small, heterogeneous patient numbers and by non-standardized post-transplant time points. Low numbers of available donor cells limited the measurable donor-reactive repertoire in a couple of subjects.

This specimen was CD4+ T cells from blood, taken 12 months after liver transplant. The receptor's source is a human patient who received a liver transplant. Following a transplant, some T cells may be graft donor cells, not patient cells.

The CDR3 in this case is CASSLGGGYGYTF. DNA sequence: TGTGCCAGCAGCTTAGGGGGCGGCTATGGCTACACCTTC. The sequence links TRBV7-8 to TRBJ1-2; TRBD1 is perhaps the D gene, given 5 matching bases. V and J are truncated by 1 base and 4 bases respectively, leaving an intervening sequence of 7 bases. From a lookup of the germline V gene, CDR1 and CDR2 are SGHVS and FQNEAQ. Measured from the cysteine to the phenylalanine, the CDR3 is 13 residues long. The DNA shown is the 39-base CDR3, in frame from base 1.